This T cell receptor (beta chain) was sequenced during a study of blood T cells in healthy people across ages. Germline CDR1 DFQATT, CDR2 SNEGSKA (reference sequence). Trimming at V came to 3 bases and at J to 4 bases, leaving 5 bases not matched to a gene. The CDR3 consists of 14 residues. The use of a sample-barcoded 5' primer and a J-beta primer mix characterized a second PCR of roughly 6 to 12 cycles. TCRdb re-derived calls from the 5' RACE reads in MiXCR, one entry per CDR3 protein. Among 500,000 to 700,000 distinct CDR3 sequences listed, roughly 31% were seen once. Collection of ten milliliters of peripheral blood was performed for each donor. This clonotype was counted many times.

The chain joins TRBV20-1 to TRBJ2-5; 10 nucleotides line up with TRBD2. The sequence derives from a woman of 80 years or more in good health. The sample comprised blood. The chain's CDR3 is CSARVSGGGETQYF. In DNA, the CDR3 is TGCAGTGCTAGGGTCAGCGGGGGGGGAGAGACCCAGTACTTC.